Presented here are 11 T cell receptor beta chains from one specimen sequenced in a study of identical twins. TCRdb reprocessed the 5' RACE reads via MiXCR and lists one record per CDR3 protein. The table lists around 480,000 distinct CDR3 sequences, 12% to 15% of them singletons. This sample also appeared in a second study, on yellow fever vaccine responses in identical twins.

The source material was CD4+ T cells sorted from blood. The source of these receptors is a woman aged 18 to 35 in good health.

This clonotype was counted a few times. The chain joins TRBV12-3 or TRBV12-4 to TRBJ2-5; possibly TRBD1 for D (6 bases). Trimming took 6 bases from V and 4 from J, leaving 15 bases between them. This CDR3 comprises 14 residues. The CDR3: CASSPAQGIETQYF. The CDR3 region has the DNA TGTGCCAGCAGCCCAGCACAGGGTATAGAGACCCAGTACTTC.

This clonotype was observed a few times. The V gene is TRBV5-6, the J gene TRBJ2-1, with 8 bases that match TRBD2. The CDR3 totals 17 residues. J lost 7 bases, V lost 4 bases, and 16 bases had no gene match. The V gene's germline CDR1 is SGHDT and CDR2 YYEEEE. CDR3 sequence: CASSLIPVLAGVNEQFF. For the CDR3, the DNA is TGTGCCAGCAGCCTCATCCCGGTCCTAGCGGGTGTAAATGAGCAGTTCTTC.

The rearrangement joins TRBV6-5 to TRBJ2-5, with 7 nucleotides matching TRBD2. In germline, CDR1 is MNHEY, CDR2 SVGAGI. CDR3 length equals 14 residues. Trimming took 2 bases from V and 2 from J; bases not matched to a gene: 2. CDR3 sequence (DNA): TGTGCCAGCAGTTACCGAGCGGGGCAAGAGACCCAGTACTTC. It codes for CASSYRAGQETQYF.

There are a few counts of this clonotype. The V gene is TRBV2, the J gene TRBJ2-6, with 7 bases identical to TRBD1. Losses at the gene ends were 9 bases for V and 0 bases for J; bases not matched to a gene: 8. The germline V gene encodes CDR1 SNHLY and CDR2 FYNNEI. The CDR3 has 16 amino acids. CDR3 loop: CASSLQGNSGANVLTF. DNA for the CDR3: TGTGCCAGTTCATTACAGGGGAACTCTGGGGCCAACGTCCTGACTTTC.

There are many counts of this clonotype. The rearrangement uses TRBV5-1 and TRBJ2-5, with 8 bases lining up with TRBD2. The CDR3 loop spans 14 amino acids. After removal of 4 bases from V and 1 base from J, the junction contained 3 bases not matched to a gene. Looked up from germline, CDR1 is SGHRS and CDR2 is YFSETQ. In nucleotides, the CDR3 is TGCGCCAGCAGCCACGGGGGGGCCCAAGAGACCCAGTACTTC. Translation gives CASSHGGAQETQYF. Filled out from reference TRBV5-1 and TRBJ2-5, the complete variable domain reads KAGVTQTPRYLIKTRGQQVTLSCSPISGHRSVSWYQQTPGQGLQFLFEYFSETQRNKGNFPGRFSGRQFSNSRSEMNVSTLELGDSALYLCASSHGGAQETQYFGPGTRLLVL.

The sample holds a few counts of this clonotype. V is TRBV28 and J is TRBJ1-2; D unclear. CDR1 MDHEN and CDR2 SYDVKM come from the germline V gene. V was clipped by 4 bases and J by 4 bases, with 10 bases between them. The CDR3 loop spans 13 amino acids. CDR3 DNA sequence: TGTGCCAGCAGTTCGGTTACTTTCTATGGCTACACCTTC. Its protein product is CASSSVTFYGYTF.

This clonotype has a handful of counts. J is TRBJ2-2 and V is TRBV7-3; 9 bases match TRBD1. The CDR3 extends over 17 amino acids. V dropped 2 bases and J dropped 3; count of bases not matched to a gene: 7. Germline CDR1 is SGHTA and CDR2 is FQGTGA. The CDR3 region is CASSLFGQGTYTGELFF. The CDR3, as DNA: TGTGCCAGCAGCTTATTTGGACAGGGGACCTACACCGGGGAGCTGTTTTTT.

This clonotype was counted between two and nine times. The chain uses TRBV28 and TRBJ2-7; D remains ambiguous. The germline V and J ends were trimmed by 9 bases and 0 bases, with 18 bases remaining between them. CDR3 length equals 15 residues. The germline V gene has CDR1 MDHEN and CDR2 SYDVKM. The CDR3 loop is CASPRNVEFSYEQYF. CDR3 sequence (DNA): TGTGCCAGTCCGCGAAACGTGGAGTTCTCCTACGAGCAGTACTTC. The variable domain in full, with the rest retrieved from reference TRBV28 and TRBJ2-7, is DVKVTQSSRYLVKRTGEKVFLECVQDMDHENMFWYRQDPGLGLRLIYFSYDVKMKEKGDIPEGYSVSREKKERFSLILESASTNQTSMYLCASPRNVEFSYEQYFGPGTRLTVT.

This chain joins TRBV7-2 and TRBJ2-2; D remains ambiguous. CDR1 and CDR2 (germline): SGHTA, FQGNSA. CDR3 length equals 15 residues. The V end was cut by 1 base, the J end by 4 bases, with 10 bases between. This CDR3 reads CASSLVAWSTGELFF. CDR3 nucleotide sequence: TGTGCCAGCAGCTTAGTAGCCTGGAGCACCGGGGAGCTGTTTTTT.

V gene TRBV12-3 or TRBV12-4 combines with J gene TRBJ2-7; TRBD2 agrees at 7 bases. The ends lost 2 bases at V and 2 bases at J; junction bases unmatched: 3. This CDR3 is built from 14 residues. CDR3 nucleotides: TGTGCCAGCAGTTTACGGGAGGAAGCCTACGAGCAGTACTTC. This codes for CASSLREEAYEQYF.

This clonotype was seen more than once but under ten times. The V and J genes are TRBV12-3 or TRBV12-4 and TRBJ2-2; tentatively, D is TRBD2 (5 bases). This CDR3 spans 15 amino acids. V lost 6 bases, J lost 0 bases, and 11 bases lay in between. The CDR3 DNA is TGTGCCAGCAGACGAAGAGCGGCGAACACCGGGGAGCTGTTTTTT. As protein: CASRRRAANTGELFF.